One and the same sample provided the 19 T cell receptor beta chains below, sequenced in a study of Ad26.COV2.S vaccination and SARS-CoV-2 variants. The treatment here: about 20 received Ad26.COV2.S at low or high dose, single or two shots; about 5 received placebo; per-sample allocation not given. Sample collection was performed on day 63 after the first vaccine or placebo injection. Method: immunoSEQ multiplex PCR; TCRdb's copy keeps in-frame clones and lacks some. The table includes 300,000 to 350,000 clones, 80% to 90% detected once. Sequenced here: peripheral blood, sampled in a trial of Ad26.COV2.S vaccine versus placebo. These receptors were obtained from a person between 18 and 65 years old who received the Ad26.COV2.S COVID-19 vaccine or a placebo.

The chain couples TRBV2 to TRBJ2-4; TRBD2 is a possible D gene (5 bases). With 5 bases removed from V and 0 bases from J, the gap between germline ends came to 11 bases. CDR1 is SNHLY and CDR2 is FYNNEI in the germline V gene. The CDR3 length is 15 residues. CDR3 coding DNA: TGTGCCAGCAGTCCGGACTGGGGAGCCAAAAACATTCAGTACTTC. Amino acid sequence: CASSPDWGAKNIQYF. The full variable domain, rest sourced from reference TRBV2 and TRBJ2-4, is EPEVTQTPSHQVTQMGQEVILRCVPISNHLYFYWYRQILGQKVEFLVSFYNNEISEKSEIFDDQFSVERPDGSNFTLKIRSTKLEDSAMYFCASSPDWGAKNIQYFGAGTRLSVL.

J is TRBJ1-4 and V is TRBV28, with a tentative D call TRBD1 (6 bases). The V end was cut by 3 bases, the J end by 0 bases, with 14 bases between. CDR1 and CDR2 (germline): MDHEN, SYDVKM. CDR3 length equals 17 residues. CDR3 bases: TGTGCCAGCAGTTTGTCGACAGGCGGCCCAACTAATGAAAAACTGTTTTTT. This gives the protein CASSLSTGGPTNEKLFF. The whole variable domain, filled in from reference TRBV28 and TRBJ1-4, reads DVKVTQSSRYLVKRTGEKVFLECVQDMDHENMFWYRQDPGLGLRLIYFSYDVKMKEKGDIPEGYSVSREKKERFSLILESASTNQTSMYLCASSLSTGGPTNEKLFFGSGTQLSVL.

This rearrangement joins TRBV24-1 to TRBJ1-4, with TRBD1 matching over 8 bases. The CDR3 totals 14 residues. The germline gives CDR1 KGHDR, CDR2 SFDVKD. After removal of 4 bases from V and 8 bases from J, the junction contained 5 bases not matched to a gene. CDR3 sequence: CATSDARTGEKLFF. The CDR3 region has the DNA TGTGCCACCAGTGACGCAAGGACAGGGGAAAAACTGTTTTTT.

The genes are TRBV6-6 and TRBJ1-5; D remains ambiguous. V lost 8 bases to trimming and J lost 4 bases, with 15 bases between them. CDR3 size: 14 residues. Germline CDR1 MNHNY, CDR2 SVGAGI (reference sequence). The CDR3 spells CASGLKGGNQPQHF. The CDR3 region has the DNA TGTGCCAGCGGTTTGAAAGGCGGAAATCAGCCCCAGCATTTT.

The chain joins TRBV19 to TRBJ2-1; D not resolved. The germline gives CDR1 LNHDA, CDR2 SQIVND (reference sequence). Trimming took 3 bases from V and 8 from J, leaving 8 bases between them. The CDR3 length is 12 residues. The CDR3 DNA reads TGTGCCAGTAGTATGGTCGGGTATGAGCAGTTCTTC. Its protein is CASSMVGYEQFF.

The rearrangement joins TRBV15 to TRBJ2-2; D unresolved. Germline loops: CDR1 LNHNV, CDR2 YYDKDF (reference sequence). There are 14 residues in the CDR3. Between the trimmed V and J ends, which lost 0 bases and 2 bases, there was a span of 4 bases. CDR3: CATSRETNTGELFF. Written as DNA, the CDR3 is TGTGCCACCAGCAGAGAAACTAACACCGGGGAGCTGTTTTTT.

The chain carries TRBV7-9 and TRBJ1-2, with D possibly being TRBD1 (5 bases). Germline CDR1 and CDR2: SEHNR and FQNEAQ (reference sequence). The V and J ends lost 5 bases and 1 base respectively, with 14 bases between them. CDR3 length: 15 residues. The DNA of the CDR3 is TGTGCCAGCAGCCAGGACACCGCTGTTAACTATGGCTACACCTTC. Residues: CASSQDTAVNYGYTF.

The chain combines TRBV30 with TRBJ1-3, with 8 nucleotides matching TRBD1. CDR3 length equals 12 residues. The germline V gene encodes CDR1 GTSNPN and CDR2 SVGIG (reference sequence). Trimming at V came to 2 bases and at J to 8 bases, leaving 2 bases not matched to a gene. CDR3 residues: CAWSQQGDTIYF. The DNA of the CDR3 is TGTGCCTGGAGTCAACAGGGGGACACCATATATTTT.

This clone was found once. The genes are TRBV5-8 and TRBJ1-2, with 8 bases fitting TRBD1. The CDR3 extends over 14 amino acids. Germline CDR1 reads SGHTS; CDR2 reads YDEGEE. Trimming took 4 bases from V and 3 from J; bases not matched to a gene: 5. CDR3 residues: CASSQEQGDYGYTF. The CDR3 DNA sequence: TGTGCCAGCAGCCAAGAACAGGGGGACTATGGCTACACCTTC.

This clone was detected only once. This chain's CDR3 is CASSTWGSDRATEAFF. Here the CDR3 DNA reads TGTGCCAGTAGTACCTGGGGCTCGGACAGGGCCACTGAAGCTTTCTTT. The genes are TRBV19 and TRBJ1-1; 8 bases are shared with TRBD1. The CDR3 length is 16 residues. Germline V gives CDR1 LNHDA, CDR2 SQIVND (reference sequence). V lost 4 bases, J lost 4 bases, and 11 bases stayed unmatched.

This clone was seen just once. The chain carries TRBV10-3 and TRBJ2-3; 7 bases align to TRBD2. Trimming removed 5 bases from V and 2 bases from J; junction bases left unmatched: 4. The germline CDR1 and CDR2 sequences are ENHRY and SYGVKD. The CDR3 contains 14 residues. This CDR3 reads CAISLLANTDTQYF. CDR3 DNA: TGTGCCATCAGTCTACTAGCGAACACAGATACGCAGTATTTT.

The V call is TRBV6-5, the J call TRBJ2-7, with 10 bases identical to TRBD1. Per the germline V gene, CDR1 is MNHEY and CDR2 is SVGAGI. Trimming at V came to 5 bases and at J to 4 bases, leaving 8 bases not matched to a gene. The CDR3 extends over 15 amino acids. CDR3 residues: CASSQPGQGRYEQYF. The DNA for the CDR3 is TGTGCCAGCAGTCAACCGGGACAGGGGAGATACGAGCAGTACTTC.

V is TRBV28 and J is TRBJ2-1, with 10 bases aligning to TRBD2. V dropped 2 bases and J dropped 13; count of bases not matched to a gene: 2. The CDR3 has 12 amino acids. CDR1 is MDHEN, CDR2 SYDVKM, per germline. CDR3 protein: CASSLLAGAQFF. The DNA for the CDR3 is TGTGCCAGCAGTTTACTAGCGGGAGCCCAGTTCTTC.

The rearrangement links TRBV7-3 to TRBJ1-2; 9 bases map to TRBD1. The V gene's germline CDR1 is SGHTA and CDR2 FQGTGA. J lost 7 bases, V lost 4 bases, and 4 bases had no gene match. The CDR3 is made up of 13 amino acids. CDR3 sequence: CASSSGQGIGYTF. In nucleotides, the CDR3 is TGTGCCAGCAGCTCGGGACAGGGCATTGGCTACACCTTC. The full variable domain, rest sourced from reference TRBV7-3 and TRBJ1-2, is GAGVSQTPSNKVTEKGKYVELRCDPISGHTALYWYRQSLGQGPEFLIYFQGTGAADDSGLPNDRFFAVRPEGSVSTLKIQRTERGDSAVYLCASSSGQGIGYTFGSGTRLTVV.

The V call is TRBV24-1, the J call TRBJ2-3, with D possibly being TRBD2 (6 bases). Trimming shortened V by 6 bases and J by 2 bases, and 11 bases separated the two germline ends. This CDR3 has 14 amino acids. CDR1 KGHDR and CDR2 SFDVKD come from the germline V gene. CDR3 sequence reads: CATSRSGDTDTQYF. The CDR3 DNA is TGTGCCACCAGTCGGTCGGGGGACACAGATACGCAGTATTTT.

The V and J genes are TRBV9 and TRBJ2-5; D tentatively fits TRBD1 or TRBD2 (5 bases each). This CDR3 has 15 residues. The germline gives CDR1 SGDLS, CDR2 YYNGEE. Trimming removed 0 bases at V and 5 bases at J, with 14 bases between. Written as DNA, the CDR3 is TGTGCCAGCAGCGTAGAGGGGACCTGGCGGGAGACCCAGTACTTC. Its translation: CASSVEGTWRETQYF.

J is TRBJ1-1 and V is TRBV5-1, with 9 bases fitting TRBD1. The CDR3 sequence is 19 residues long. Germline V lookup: CDR1 SGHRS, CDR2 YFSETQ. V trimming: 1 base; J trimming: 3 bases; junction bases outside the gene matches: 16. CDR3 DNA sequence: TGCGCCAGCAGCTTGTGGCCTCCCGGGACAGGGACCGGCTACACTGAAGCTTTCTTT. Protein: CASSLWPPGTGTGYTEAFF. Supplemented by reference TRBV5-1 and TRBJ1-1, the full variable domain reads KAGVTQTPRYLIKTRGQQVTLSCSPISGHRSVSWYQQTPGQGLQFLFEYFSETQRNKGNFPGRFSGRQFSNSRSEMNVSTLELGDSALYLCASSLWPPGTGTGYTEAFFGQGTRLTVV.

The rearrangement links TRBV9 to TRBJ1-1, with D uncertain. V gave up 4 bases and J gave up 2 bases, with 15 bases separating them. CDR1 is SGDLS and CDR2 is YYNGEE in the germline V gene. CDR3 length equals 15 residues. CDR3 region: CASSTGPNINTEAFF. In DNA, the CDR3 is TGTGCCAGCAGCACCGGACCCAATATCAACACTGAAGCTTTCTTT.

The chain links TRBV5-6 to TRBJ1-3; D unclear. CDR1 and CDR2 (germline): SGHDT, YYEEEE. Deletions cut 4 bases from V and 4 bases from J, with 12 bases between. The CDR3 loop spans 14 amino acids. The CDR3 nucleotides read TGTGCCAGCAGCCGCCTAAGCACAGGAAACACCATATATTTT. Translation: CASSRLSTGNTIYF.